This T cell receptor (beta chain) derives from a study of TIL therapy for anti-PD-1-resistant metastatic lung cancer. The overall study: Patients then received nivolumab; progressors got lymphodepletion, TIL and IL-2. Most patients had lung adenocarcinoma. Findings of the study overall: TIL clonotype persistence in blood showed no apparent association with response.

The time point: pre-treatment sample, taken before nivolumab and TIL therapy. This CDR3 spans 15 amino acids. V shed 1 base and J shed 3 bases, with 9 bases lying between them. The germline V gene has CDR1 MGHDK and CDR2 SYGVNS. The immunoSEQ assay was v3. The assay was immunoSEQ multiplex PCR, and TCRdb's table has in-frame clones only and misses some. The table includes fewer than 25,000 clones, about three quarters detected once. To note about this clone: Its target is not known.

This TCR came from a person between 30 and 80 years old with non-small cell lung cancer. The chain links TRBV25-1 to TRBJ2-2; D is uncertain. This sample comprised blood, obtained at baseline. DNA for the CDR3: TGTGCCAGCAGTGAATTGAGCAGAGACACCGGGGAGCTGTTTTTT. It translates to CASSELSRDTGELFF.